A selection of T cell receptor beta chains follows, all from one sample in a study of shared clonotypes between healthy human individuals. Profiled with immunoSEQ multiplex PCR; TCRdb holds only in-frame clones, not every one. The data hold about 490,000 clones, with roughly 80% observed a single time. The specimen was PBMCs. The receptor source for this set is a woman aged 40 to 50 in good health. Some clones in this sample may be carry-over from other donors' samples. CDR3s include the opening cysteine and the closing phenylalanine or tryptophan. The D gene is left open where the match is weak.

d_call	v_call	cdr3_length	j_call	cdr3_nt	cdr3_aa
TRBD2	TRBV5-4	15	TRBJ2-7	TGTGCCAGCAGCGGGAGGGGCTTTGAGTCCTACGAGCAGTACTTC	CASSGRGFESYEQYF
-	TRBV5-8	14	TRBJ2-4	TGTGCCAGCAGCTTGGTGGCAGGGCTGAACATTCAGTACTTC	CASSLVAGLNIQYF
TRBD1	TRBV6-5	11	TRBJ2-7	TGTGCCAGCAGATCAGGGGGCGAGCAGTACTTC	CASRSGGEQYF
-	TRBV11-1	14	TRBJ1-1	TGTGCCAGCAGCTTGGGCTTAGAGGACACTGAAGCTTTCTTT	CASSLGLEDTEAFF
TRBD1	TRBV6-5	14	TRBJ2-7	TGTGCCAGCAGCGGACAGGGTTTCGCCTACGAGCAGTACTTC	CASSGQGFAYEQYF
TRBD2	TRBV5-1	15	TRBJ2-5	TGCGCCAGCAGCTTGATGGACGGGGGGTCGGAGACCCAGTACTTC	CASSLMDGGSETQYF
-	TRBV2	15	TRBJ2-7	TGTGCCAGCAGTGAAGGAACGGGACTTTCCTACGAGCAGTACTTC	CASSEGTGLSYEQYF
TRBD2	TRBV9	14	TRBJ2-7	TGTGCCAGCAGCGTAGGCGGGAGCTCCTACGAGCAGTACTTC	CASSVGGSSYEQYF
-	TRBV19	14	TRBJ1-5	TGTGCCACCACCGGACTGGGGAGCAATCAGCCCCAGCATTTT	CATTGLGSNQPQHF
-	TRBV7-7	14	TRBJ2-2	TGTGCCAGCAGCCACCCTAGGAACACCGGGGAGCTGTTTTTT	CASSHPRNTGELFF
-	TRBV27	14	TRBJ1-5	TGTGCCAGCAGTTTCGGGGGAAACAATCAGCCCCAGCATTTT	CASSFGGNNQPQHF
-	TRBV6-5	11	TRBJ2-5	TGTGCCAGCGGGAGGGGGGAGACCCAGTACTTC	CASGRGETQYF